Below, one T cell receptor beta chain is given with its context. Its specificity is unknown. This sample is part of a study of shared clonotypes between healthy human individuals. Overall study findings and caveats: Sampling covered nothing but blood. Tissue TCR repertoires likely differ from those found in blood.

Generated by immunoSEQ multiplex PCR, the TCRdb table keeps only in-frame clones and is missing some. The data show about 1.5 million clones, with approximately 96% seen just once and more than 0.9% held by the top ten. This CDR3 spans 14 amino acids. The V segment lost 5 bases and the J segment 5 bases; nucleotides outside the gene matches: 8. Looked up from germline, CDR1 is MDHEN and CDR2 is SYDVKM. Sequences were obtained from naive CD4+ T cells sorted from blood. Regarding subset: CD45RA+ positively selected. The chain joins TRBV28 to TRBJ1-1, with 7 bases aligning to TRBD1. The receptor comes from a man aged 30 to 39 in good health. DNA for the CDR3: TGTGCCAGCAGTCCACAGGGGAGGAGGACTGAAGCTTTCTTT. This encodes CASSPQGRRTEAFF.